This T cell receptor (beta chain) was observed in a study of spatial heterogeneity in lung cancer. Overall study context: Detection of beta-chain sequences consistently exceeded that of alpha-chain sequences. Study-level points and caveats: Ubiquitous expanded tumor TCRs showed up in blood more at resection than follow-up.

Sample time point: sample taken at primary tumor resection. Researchers sequenced whole RNA taken from tumor, nontumor lung or frozen PBMC without sorting. Per germline, CDR1 MNHNS and CDR2 SASEGT. CDR3 length: 16 residues. V was pared by 10 bases and J by 2 bases, with 14 bases of the junction left unmatched. MiXCR was run by TCRdb on the 5' RACE reads, yielding one entry per CDR3 protein. The table has 95,000 or so distinct CDR3 sequences, 7% to 9% seen once; the top ten hold less than 9%. This clonotype was detected many times. Its cognate antigen is unknown. This TCR was recovered from a male donor with early-stage non-small cell lung cancer. The rearrangement links TRBV6-1 to TRBJ2-5; 9 bases are a match to TRBD2. Sequenced here: PBMCs, sampled at surgery. The CDR3 DNA sequence: TGTGCCACCGAACTAGCGGGCAAAGCCGCTCAAGAGACCCAGTACTTC. Its protein product is CATELAGKAAQETQYF.